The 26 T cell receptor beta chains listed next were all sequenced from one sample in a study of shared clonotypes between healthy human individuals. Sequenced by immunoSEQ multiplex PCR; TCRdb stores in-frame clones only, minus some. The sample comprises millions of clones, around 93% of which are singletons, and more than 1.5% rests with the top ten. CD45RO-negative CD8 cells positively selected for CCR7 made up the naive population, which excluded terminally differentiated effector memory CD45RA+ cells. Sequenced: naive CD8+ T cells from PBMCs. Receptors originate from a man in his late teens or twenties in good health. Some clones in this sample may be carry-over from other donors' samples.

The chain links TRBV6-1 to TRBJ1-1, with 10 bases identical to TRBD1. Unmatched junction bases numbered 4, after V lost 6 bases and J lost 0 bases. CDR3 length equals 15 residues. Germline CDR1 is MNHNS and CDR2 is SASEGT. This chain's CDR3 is CASRRDRGMNTEAFF. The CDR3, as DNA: TGTGCCAGCAGGAGGGACAGGGGCATGAACACTGAAGCTTTCTTT.

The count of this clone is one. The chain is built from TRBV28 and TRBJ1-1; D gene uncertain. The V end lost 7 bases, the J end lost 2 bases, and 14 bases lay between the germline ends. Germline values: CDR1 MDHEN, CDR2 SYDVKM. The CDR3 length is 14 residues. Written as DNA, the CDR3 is TGTGCCAGCACCGCGGTTCAGCTTAACACTGAAGCTTTCTTT. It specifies CASTAVQLNTEAFF.

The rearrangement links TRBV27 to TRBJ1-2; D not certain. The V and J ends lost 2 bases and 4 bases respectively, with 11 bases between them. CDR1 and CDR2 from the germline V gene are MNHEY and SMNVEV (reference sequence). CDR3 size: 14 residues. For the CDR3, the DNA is TGTGCCAGCAGTTTAGTCGGCAGAGCCTATGGCTACACCTTC. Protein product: CASSLVGRAYGYTF.

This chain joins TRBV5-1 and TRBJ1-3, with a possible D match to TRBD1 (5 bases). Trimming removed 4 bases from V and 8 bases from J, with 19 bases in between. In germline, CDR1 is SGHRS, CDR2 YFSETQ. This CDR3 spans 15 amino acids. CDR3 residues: CASSPDGDPGDTIYF. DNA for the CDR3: TGCGCCAGCAGCCCGGACGGGGACCCGGGGGACACCATATATTTT.

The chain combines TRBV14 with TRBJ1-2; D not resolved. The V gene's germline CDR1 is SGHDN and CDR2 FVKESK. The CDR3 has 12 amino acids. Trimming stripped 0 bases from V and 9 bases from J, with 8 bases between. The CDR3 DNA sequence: TGTGCCAGCAGCCAAGATCAGGACCGCTACACCTTC. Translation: CASSQDQDRYTF.

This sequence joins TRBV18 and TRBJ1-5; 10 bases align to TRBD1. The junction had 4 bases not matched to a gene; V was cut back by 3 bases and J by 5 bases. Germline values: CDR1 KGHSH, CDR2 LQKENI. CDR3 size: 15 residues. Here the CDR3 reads CASSPRQGAYQPQHF. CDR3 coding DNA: TGTGCCAGCTCACCGAGACAGGGGGCCTATCAGCCCCAGCATTTT. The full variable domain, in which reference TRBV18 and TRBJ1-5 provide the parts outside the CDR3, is NAGVMQNPRHLVRRRGQEARLRCSPMKGHSHVYWYRQLPEEGLKFMVYLQKENIIDESGMPKERFSAEFPKEGPSILRIQQVVRGDSAAYFCASSPRQGAYQPQHFGDGTRLSIL.

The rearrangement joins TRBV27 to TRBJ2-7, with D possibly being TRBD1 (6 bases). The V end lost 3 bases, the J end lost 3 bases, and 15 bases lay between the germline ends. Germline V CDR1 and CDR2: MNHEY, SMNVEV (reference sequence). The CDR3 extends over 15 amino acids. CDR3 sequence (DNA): TGTGCCAGCAGTTTTCTCCGGGACACACTCTACGAGCAGTACTTC. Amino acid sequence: CASSFLRDTLYEQYF.

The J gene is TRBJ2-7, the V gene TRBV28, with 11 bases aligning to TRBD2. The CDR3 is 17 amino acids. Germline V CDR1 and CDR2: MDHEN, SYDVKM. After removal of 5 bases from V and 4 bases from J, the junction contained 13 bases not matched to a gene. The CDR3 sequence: CASSPSFSGREMYEQYF. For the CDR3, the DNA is TGTGCCAGCAGTCCATCCTTTAGCGGGAGGGAGATGTACGAGCAGTACTTC.

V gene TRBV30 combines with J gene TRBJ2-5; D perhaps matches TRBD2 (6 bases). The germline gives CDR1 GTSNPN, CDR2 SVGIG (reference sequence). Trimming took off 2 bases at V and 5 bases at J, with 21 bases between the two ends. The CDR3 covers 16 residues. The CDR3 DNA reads TGTGCCTGGAGTATATGGGGCAGAATCGGAGGGGAGACCCAGTACTTC. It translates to CAWSIWGRIGGETQYF.

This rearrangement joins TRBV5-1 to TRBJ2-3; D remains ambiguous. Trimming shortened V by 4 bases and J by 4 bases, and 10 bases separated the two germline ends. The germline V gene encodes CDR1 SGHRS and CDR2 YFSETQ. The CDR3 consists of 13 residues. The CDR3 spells CASSPTSADTQYF. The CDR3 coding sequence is TGCGCCAGCAGCCCGACCTCAGCAGATACGCAGTATTTT.

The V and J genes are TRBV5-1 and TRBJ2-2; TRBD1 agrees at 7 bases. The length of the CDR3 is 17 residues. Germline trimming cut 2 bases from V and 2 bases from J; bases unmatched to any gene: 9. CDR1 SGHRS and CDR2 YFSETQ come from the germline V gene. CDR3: CASSFFPRTGNTGELFF. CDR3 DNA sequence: TGCGCCAGCAGCTTTTTCCCCCGGACAGGTAACACCGGGGAGCTGTTTTTT.

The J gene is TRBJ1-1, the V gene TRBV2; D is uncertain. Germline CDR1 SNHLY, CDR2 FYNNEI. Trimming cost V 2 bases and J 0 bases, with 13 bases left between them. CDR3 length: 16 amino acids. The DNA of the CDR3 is TGTGCCAGCAGTGAAAGGGTTTGGCTTATGAACACTGAAGCTTTCTTT. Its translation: CASSERVWLMNTEAFF.

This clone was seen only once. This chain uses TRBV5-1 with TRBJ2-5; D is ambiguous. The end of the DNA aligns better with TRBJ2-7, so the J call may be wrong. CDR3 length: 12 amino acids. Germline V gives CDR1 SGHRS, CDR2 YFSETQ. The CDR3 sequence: CASSLNPYEQYF. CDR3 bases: TGCGCCAGCAGCTTGAATCCCTACGAGCAGTACTTC.

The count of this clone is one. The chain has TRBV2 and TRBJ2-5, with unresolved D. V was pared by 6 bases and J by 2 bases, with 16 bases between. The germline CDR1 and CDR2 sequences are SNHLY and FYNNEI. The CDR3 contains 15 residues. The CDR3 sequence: CASRSTTKRQETQYF. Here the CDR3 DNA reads TGTGCCAGCAGATCGACCACGAAGCGACAAGAGACCCAGTACTTC.

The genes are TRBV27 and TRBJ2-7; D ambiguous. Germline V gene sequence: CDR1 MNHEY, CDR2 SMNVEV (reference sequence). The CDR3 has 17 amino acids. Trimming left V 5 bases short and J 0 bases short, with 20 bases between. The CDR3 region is CASSPLPPATDSYEQYF. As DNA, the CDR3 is TGTGCCAGCAGTCCCCTCCCGCCAGCGACTGACTCCTACGAGCAGTACTTC.

This chain's CDR3 is CASSLRGLGETQYF. CDR3 DNA: TGTGCCAGCAGCTTAAGGGGCCTGGGGGAGACCCAGTACTTC. The chain uses TRBV13 and TRBJ2-5, with D perhaps TRBD1 (5 bases). V was pared by 2 bases and J by 5 bases, with 12 bases between. Germline V gene data show CDR1 as PRHDT and CDR2 as FYEKMQ (reference sequence). The CDR3 is 14 amino acids.

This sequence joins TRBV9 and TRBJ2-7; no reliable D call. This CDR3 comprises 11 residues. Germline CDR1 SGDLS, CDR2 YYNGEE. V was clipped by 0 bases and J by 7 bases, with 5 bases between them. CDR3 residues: CASSVGWEQYF. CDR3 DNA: TGTGCCAGCAGCGTAGGATGGGAGCAGTACTTC.

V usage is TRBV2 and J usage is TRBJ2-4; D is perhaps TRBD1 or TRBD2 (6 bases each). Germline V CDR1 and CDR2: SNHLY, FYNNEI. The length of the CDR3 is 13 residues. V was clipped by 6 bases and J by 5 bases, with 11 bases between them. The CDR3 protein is CASRGGTENIQYF. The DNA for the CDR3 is TGTGCCAGCAGGGGGGGCACAGAAAACATTCAGTACTTC.

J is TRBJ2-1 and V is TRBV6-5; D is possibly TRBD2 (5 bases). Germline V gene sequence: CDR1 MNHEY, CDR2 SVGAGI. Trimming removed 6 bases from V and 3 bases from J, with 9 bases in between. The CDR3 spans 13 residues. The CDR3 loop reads CASRSGVYNEQFF. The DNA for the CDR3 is TGTGCCAGCAGGAGCGGTGTCTACAATGAGCAGTTCTTC.

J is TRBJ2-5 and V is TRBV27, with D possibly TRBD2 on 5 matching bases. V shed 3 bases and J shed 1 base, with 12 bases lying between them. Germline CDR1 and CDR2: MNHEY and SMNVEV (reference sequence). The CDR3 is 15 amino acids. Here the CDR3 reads CASSFLGSPQETQYF. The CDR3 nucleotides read TGTGCCAGCAGTTTCTTAGGGAGCCCCCAAGAGACCCAGTACTTC.

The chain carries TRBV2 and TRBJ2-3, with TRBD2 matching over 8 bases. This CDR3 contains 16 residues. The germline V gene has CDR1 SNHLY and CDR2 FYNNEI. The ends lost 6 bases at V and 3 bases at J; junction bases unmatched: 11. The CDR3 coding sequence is TGTGCCAGCAGGACTGCCGGGACTAGGGTGACAGATACGCAGTATTTT. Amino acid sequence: CASRTAGTRVTDTQYF. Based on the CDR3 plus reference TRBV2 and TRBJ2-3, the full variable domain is EPEVTQTPSHQVTQMGQEVILRCVPISNHLYFYWYRQILGQKVEFLVSFYNNEISEKSEIFDDQFSVERPDGSNFTLKIRSTKLEDSAMYFCASRTAGTRVTDTQYFGPGTRLTVL.

CDR3 sequence: CASSGVGPGLYEQYF. CDR3 DNA: TGTGCCAGCAGTGGGGTGGGCCCAGGATTATACGAGCAGTACTTC. The rearrangement uses TRBV2 and TRBJ2-7; D is unresolved. The CDR3 consists of 15 residues. Trimming took 4 bases from V and 4 from J, leaving 17 bases between them. Germline V gene data show CDR1 as SNHLY and CDR2 as FYNNEI.

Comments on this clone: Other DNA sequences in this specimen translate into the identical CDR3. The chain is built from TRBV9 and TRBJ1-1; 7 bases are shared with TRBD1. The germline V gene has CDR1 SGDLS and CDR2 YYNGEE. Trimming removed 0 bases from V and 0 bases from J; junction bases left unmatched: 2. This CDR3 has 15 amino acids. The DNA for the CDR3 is TGTGCCAGCAGCGTAGCGGGACAGTTGAACACTGAAGCTTTCTTT. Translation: CASSVAGQLNTEAFF. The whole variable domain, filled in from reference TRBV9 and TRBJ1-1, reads DSGVTQTPKHLITATGQRVTLRCSPRSGDLSVYWYQQSLDQGLQFLIQYYNGEERAKGNILERFSAQQFPDLHSELNLSSLELGDSALYFCASSVAGQLNTEAFFGQGTRLTVV.

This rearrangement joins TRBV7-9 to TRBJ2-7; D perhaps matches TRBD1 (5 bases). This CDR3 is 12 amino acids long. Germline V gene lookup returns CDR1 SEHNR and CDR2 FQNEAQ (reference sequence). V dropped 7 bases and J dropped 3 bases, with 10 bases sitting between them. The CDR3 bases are TGTGCCAGCATAGGGGCCCTCTACGAGCAGTACTTC. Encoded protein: CASIGALYEQYF.

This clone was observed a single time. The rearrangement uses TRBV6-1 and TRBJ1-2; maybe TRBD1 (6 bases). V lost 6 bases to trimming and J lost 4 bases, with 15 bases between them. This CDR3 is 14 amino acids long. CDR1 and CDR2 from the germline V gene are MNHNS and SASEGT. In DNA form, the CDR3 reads TGTGCCAGCAGCCCCAGACAGGCTGGCTATGGCTACACCTTC. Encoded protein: CASSPRQAGYGYTF.

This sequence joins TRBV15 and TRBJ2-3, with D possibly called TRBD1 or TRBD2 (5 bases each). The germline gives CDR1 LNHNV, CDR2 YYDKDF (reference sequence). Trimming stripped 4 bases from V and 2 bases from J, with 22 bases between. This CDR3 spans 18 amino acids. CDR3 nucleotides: TGTGCCACCAGCACGATTCCCCCAAGGGGACCAAACACAGATACGCAGTATTTT. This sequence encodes CATSTIPPRGPNTDTQYF.